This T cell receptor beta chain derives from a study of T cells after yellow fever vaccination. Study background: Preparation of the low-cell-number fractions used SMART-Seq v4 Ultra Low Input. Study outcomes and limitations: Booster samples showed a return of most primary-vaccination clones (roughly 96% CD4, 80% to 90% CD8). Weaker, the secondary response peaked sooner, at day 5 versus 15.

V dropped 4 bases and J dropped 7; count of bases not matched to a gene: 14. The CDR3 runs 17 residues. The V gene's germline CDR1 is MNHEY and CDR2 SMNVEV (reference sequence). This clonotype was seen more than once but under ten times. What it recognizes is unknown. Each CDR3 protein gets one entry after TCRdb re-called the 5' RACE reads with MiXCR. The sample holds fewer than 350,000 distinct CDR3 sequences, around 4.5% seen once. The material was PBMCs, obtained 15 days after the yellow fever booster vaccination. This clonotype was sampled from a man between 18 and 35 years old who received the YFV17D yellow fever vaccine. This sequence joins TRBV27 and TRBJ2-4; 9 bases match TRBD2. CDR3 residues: CASSSLQLSGGSNIQYF. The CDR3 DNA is TGTGCCAGCAGTTCCCTTCAGCTTAGCGGGGGAAGTAACATTCAGTACTTC.